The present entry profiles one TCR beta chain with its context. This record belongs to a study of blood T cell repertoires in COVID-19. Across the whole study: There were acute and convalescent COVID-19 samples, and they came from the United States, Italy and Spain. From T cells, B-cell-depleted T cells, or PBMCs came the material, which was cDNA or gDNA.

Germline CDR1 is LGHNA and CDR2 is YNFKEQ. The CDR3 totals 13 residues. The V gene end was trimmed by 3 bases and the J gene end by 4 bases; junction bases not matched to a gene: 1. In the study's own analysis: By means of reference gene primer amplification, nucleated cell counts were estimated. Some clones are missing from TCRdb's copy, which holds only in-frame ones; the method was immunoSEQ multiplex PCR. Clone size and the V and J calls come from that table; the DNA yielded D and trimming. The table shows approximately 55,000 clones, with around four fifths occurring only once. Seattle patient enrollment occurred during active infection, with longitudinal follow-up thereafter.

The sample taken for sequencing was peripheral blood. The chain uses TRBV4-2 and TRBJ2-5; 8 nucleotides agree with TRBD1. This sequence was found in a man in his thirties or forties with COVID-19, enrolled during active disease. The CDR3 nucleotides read TGTGCCAGCAGCCAGGACAGGGCAGAGACCCAGTACTTC. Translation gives CASSQDRAETQYF.